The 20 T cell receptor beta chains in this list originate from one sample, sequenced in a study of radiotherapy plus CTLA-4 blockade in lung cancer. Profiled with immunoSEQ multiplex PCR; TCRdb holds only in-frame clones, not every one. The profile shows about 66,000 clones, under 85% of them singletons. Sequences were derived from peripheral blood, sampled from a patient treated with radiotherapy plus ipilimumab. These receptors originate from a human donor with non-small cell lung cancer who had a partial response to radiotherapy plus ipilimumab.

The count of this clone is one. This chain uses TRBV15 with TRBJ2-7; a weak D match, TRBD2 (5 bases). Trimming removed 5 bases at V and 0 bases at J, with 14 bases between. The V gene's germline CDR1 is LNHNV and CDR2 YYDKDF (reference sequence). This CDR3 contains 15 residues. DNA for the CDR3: TGTGCCACCAGCGTCGGAGGTGGCGACTCCTACGAGCAGTACTTC. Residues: CATSVGGGDSYEQYF.

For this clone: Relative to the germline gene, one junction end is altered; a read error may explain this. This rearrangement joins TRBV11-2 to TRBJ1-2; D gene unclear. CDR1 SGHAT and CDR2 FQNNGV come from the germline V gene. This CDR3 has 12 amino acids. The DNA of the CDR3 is TGTGCCAGCAGCTCGACTAATTATGGCTACACCTTC. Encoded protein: CASSSTNYGYTF. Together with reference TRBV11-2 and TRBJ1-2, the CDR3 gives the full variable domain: EAGVAQSPRYKIIEKRQSVAFWCNPISGHATLYWYQQILGQGPKLLIQFQNNGVVDDSQLPKDRFSAERLKGVDSTLKIQPAKLEDSAVYLCASSSTNYGYTFGSGTRLTVV.

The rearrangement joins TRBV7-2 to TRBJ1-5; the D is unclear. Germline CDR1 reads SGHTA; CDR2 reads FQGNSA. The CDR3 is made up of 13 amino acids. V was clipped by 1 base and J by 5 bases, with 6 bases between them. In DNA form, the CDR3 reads TGTGCCAGCAGCTTAGACAGATATCAGCCCCAGCATTTT. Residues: CASSLDRYQPQHF.

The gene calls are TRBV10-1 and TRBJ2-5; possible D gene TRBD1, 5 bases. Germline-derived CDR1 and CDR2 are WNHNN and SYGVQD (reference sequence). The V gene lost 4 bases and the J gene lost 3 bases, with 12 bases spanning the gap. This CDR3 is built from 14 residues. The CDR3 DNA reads TGCGCCAGCAGTGCCTTGGGGCAGGAAGAGACCCAGTACTTC. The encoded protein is CASSALGQEETQYF.

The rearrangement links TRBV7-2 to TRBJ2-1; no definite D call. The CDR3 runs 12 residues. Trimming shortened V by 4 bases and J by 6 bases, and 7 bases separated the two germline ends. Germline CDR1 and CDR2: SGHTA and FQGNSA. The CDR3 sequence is CASSWAGNEQFF. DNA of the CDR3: TGTGCCAGCAGCTGGGCAGGCAATGAGCAGTTCTTC. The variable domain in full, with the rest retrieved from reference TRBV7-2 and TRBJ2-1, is GAGVSQSPSNKVTEKGKDVELRCDPISGHTALYWYRQSLGQGLEFLIYFQGNSAPDKSGLPSDRFSAERTGGSVSTLTIQRTQQEDSAVYLCASSWAGNEQFFGPGTRLTVL.

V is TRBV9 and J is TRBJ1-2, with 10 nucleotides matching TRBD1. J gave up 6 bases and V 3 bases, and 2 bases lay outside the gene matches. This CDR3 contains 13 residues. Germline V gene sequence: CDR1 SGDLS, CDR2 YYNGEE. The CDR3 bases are TGTGCCAGCAGCGGGGACAGGGGAGATGGCTACACCTTC. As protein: CASSGDRGDGYTF.

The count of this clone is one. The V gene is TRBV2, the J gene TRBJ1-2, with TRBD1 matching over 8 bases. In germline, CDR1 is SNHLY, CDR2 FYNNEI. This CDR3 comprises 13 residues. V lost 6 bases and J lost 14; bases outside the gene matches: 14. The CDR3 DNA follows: TGTGCCAGCAGCCTGGACAGGGAGGCCCCCTTGACCTTC. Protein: CASSLDREAPLTF.

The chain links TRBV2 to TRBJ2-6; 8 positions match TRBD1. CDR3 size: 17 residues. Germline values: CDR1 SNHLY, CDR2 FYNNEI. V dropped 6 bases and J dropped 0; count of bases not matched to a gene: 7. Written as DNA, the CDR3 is TGTGCCAGCAGACCGGGACAGGCGATCTCTGGGGCCAACGTCCTGACTTTC. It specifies CASRPGQAISGANVLTF.

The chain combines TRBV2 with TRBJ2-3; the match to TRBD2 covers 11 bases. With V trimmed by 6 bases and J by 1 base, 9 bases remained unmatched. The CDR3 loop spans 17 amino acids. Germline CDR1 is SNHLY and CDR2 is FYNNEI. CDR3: CASSFSGRARGTDTQYF. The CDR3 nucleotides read TGTGCCAGCAGCTTTAGCGGGAGGGCTCGGGGCACAGATACGCAGTATTTT.

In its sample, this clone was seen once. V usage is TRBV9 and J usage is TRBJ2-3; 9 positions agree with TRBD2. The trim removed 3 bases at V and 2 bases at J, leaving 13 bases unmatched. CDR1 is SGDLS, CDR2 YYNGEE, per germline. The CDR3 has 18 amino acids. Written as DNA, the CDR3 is TGTGCCAGCAGCGCTATCTTCGGTAGCGGGAGTTCCACAGATACGCAGTATTTT. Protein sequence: CASSAIFGSGSSTDTQYF.

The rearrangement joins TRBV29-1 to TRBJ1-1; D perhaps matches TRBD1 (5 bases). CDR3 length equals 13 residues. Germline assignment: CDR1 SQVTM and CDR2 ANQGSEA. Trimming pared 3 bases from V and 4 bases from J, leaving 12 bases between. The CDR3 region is CSVDKGLGTEAFF. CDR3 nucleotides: TGCAGCGTTGATAAGGGGCTGGGCACTGAAGCTTTCTTT.

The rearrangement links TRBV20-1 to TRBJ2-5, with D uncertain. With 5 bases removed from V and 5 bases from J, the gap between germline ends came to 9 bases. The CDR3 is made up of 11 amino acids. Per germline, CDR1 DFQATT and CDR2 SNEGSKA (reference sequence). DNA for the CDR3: TGCAGTGCTCTGGGCTACGAGACCCAGTACTTC. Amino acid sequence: CSALGYETQYF.

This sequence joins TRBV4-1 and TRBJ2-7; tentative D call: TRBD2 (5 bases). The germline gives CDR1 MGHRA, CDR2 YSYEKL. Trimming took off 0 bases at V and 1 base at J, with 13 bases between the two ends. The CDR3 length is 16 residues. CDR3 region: CASSQEPFPGSYEQYF. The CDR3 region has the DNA TGCGCCAGCAGCCAAGAACCTTTCCCGGGATCCTACGAGCAGTACTTC.

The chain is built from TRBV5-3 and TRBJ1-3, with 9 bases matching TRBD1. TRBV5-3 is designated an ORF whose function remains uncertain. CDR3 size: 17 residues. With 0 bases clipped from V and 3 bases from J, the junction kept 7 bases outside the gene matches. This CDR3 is CARSLVNRGLVGNTIYF. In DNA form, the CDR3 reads TGTGCCAGAAGCTTGGTTAACAGGGGGCTGGTTGGAAACACCATATATTTT.

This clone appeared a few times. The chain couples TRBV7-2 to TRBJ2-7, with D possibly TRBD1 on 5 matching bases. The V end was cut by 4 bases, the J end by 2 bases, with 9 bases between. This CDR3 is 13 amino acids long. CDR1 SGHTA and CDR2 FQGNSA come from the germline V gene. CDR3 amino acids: CASSYFRAYEQYF. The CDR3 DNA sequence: TGTGCCAGCAGCTACTTCAGGGCCTACGAGCAGTACTTC.

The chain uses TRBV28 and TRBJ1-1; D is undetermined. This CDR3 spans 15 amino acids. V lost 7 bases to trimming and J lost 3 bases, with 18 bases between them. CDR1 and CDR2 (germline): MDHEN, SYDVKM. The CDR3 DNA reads TGTGCCAGCACCGCCCTCTCCACCCTATACACTGAAGCTTTCTTT. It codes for CASTALSTLYTEAFF.

CDR3 DNA sequence: TGTGCCAGCACCGAATCGACAGGGGCAGATACGCAGTATTTT. This gives the protein CASTESTGADTQYF. This rearrangement joins TRBV7-9 to TRBJ2-3, with 8 bases aligning to TRBD1. The V gene's germline CDR1 is SEHNR and CDR2 FQNEAQ (reference sequence). This CDR3 spans 14 amino acids. V was clipped by 7 bases and J by 4 bases; unmatched bases: 7.

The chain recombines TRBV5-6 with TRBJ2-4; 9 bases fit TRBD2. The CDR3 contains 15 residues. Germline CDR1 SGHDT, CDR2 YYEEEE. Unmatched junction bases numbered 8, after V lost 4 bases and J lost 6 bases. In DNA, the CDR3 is TGTGCCAGCAGCAATAGCGGGGGAAGTCTAAACATTCAGTACTTC. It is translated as CASSNSGGSLNIQYF.

The CDR3: CASSPGQASGNTIYF. For the CDR3, the DNA is TGTGCCAGCTCACCGGGACAGGCCTCTGGAAACACCATATATTTT. The rearrangement joins TRBV18 to TRBJ1-3; 8 bases are a match to TRBD1. The CDR3 sequence is 15 residues long. CDR1 and CDR2 from the germline V gene are KGHSH and LQKENI. Trimming at V came to 3 bases and at J to 0 bases, leaving 1 base not matched to a gene.

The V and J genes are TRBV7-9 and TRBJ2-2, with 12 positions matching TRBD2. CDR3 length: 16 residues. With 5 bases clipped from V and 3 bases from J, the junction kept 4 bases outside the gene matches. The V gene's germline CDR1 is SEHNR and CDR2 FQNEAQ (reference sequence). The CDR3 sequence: CASSPSGRADTGELFF. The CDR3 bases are TGTGCCAGCAGCCCTAGCGGGAGGGCGGACACCGGGGAGCTGTTTTTT.